This TCR beta chain was retrieved from a study of blood T cells in healthy people across ages. CDR1 and CDR2 (germline): SGDLS, YYNGEE. Deletions cut 0 bases from V and 6 bases from J, with 16 bases between. This CDR3 is 15 amino acids long. Worth noting for this clonotype: Its cognate antigen is unknown.

Together with a sample-barcoded 5' primer, a J-beta primer mix was included in a second PCR lasting about 6 to 11 cycles. MiXCR, applied by TCRdb to the 5' RACE reads, yields one record per CDR3 protein. The table shows 800,000 or so distinct CDR3 sequences, with 25% occurring only once. Findings and caveats of the study: The diversity estimates, figures obtained from one million T cells, were considered underestimates. Higher diversity and more naive CD4+ cells were features of long-lived donors, compared to aged donors.

The same sample was also used in a study of T cells of mothers and their children.

The sequenced sample was blood. The chain recombines TRBV9 with TRBJ2-7; D is possibly TRBD2 (5 bases). The sequence was collected from a boy aged 5-17 years in good health. The CDR3 loop reads CASSVDHRGWGEQYF. The CDR3 region has the DNA TGTGCCAGCAGCGTAGATCACAGAGGGTGGGGCGAGCAGTACTTC.